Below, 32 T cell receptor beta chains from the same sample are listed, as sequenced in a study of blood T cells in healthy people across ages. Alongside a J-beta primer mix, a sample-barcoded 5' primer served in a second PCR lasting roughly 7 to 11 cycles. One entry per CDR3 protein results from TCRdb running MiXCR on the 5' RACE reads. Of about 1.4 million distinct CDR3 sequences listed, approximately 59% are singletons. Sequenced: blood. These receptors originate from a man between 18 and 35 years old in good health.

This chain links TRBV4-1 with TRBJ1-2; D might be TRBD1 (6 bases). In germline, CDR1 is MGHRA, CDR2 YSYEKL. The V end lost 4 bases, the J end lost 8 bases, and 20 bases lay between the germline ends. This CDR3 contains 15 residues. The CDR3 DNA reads TGCGCCAGCAGCCTAGGACAGCGTATGGAGATCGGCTACACCTTC. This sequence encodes CASSLGQRMEIGYTF.

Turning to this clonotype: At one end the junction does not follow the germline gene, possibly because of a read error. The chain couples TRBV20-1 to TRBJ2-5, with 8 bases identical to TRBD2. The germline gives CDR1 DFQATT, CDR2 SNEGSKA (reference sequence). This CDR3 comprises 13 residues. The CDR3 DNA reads TGCAGTGCTAGCGGGGGGGCCCAAGAGACCCGGTACTTC. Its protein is CSASGGAQETRYF.

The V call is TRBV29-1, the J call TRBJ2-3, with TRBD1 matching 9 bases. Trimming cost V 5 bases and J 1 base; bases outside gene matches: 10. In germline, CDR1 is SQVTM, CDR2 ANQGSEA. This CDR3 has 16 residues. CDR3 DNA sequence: TGCAGCGTTTCCACAGGGGGCGGGTTTGGCACAGATACGCAGTATTTT. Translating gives CSVSTGGGFGTDTQYF.

This CDR3 is CSIRGAPSYNEQFF. The CDR3 DNA sequence: TGCAGCATTAGGGGGGCGCCTTCCTACAATGAGCAGTTCTTC. The chain has TRBV29-1 and TRBJ2-1; perhaps D is TRBD1 or TRBD2 (6 bases each). Germline V lookup: CDR1 SQVTM, CDR2 ANQGSEA. CDR3 size: 14 residues. Deletions cut 8 bases from V and 1 base from J, with 15 bases between.

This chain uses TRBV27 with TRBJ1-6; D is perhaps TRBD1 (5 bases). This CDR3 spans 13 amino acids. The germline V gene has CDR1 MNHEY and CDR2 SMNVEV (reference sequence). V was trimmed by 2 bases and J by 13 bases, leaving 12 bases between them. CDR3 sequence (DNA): TGTGCCAGCAGTTTAAGGGGTATAGGGCCCCTCCACTTT. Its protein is CASSLRGIGPLHF.

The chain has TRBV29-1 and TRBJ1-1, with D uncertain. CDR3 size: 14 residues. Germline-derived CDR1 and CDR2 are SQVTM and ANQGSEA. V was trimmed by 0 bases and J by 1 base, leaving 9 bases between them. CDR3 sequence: CSVEEQRENTEAFF. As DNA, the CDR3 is TGCAGCGTTGAAGAACAGAGAGAGAACACTGAAGCTTTCTTT.

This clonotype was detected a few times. CDR3 amino acids: CASRPGQGHEQYF. In DNA form, the CDR3 reads TGTGCCAGCAGACCTGGACAGGGCCACGAGCAGTACTTC. The chain is built from TRBV7-2 and TRBJ2-7; 8 bases line up with TRBD1. V trimming: 6 bases; J trimming: 5 bases; junction bases outside the gene matches: 6. In germline, CDR1 is SGHTA, CDR2 FQGNSA. The CDR3 runs 13 residues.

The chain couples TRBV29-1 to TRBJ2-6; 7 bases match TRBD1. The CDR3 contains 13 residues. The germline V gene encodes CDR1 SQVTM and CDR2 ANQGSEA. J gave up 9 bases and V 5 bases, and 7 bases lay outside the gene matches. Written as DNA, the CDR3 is TGCAGCGTTAGGGGGCAGGGTGGCAACGTCCTGACTTTC. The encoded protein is CSVRGQGGNVLTF.

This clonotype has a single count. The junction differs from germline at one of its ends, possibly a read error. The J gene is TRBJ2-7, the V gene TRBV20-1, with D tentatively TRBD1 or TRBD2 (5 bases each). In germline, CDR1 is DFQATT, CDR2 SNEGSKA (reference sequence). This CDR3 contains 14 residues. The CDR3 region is CSAYLTGYGDELYF. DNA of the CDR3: TGCAGTGCTTATCTTACTGGATATGGGGACGAGCTGTACTTC.

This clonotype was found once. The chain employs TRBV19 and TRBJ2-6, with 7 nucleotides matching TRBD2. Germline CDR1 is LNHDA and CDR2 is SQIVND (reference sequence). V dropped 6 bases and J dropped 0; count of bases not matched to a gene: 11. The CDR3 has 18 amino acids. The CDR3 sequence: CASRGEGQRPSGANVLTF. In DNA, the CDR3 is TGTGCCAGTAGGGGGGAGGGCCAGAGACCCTCTGGGGCCAACGTCCTGACTTTC.

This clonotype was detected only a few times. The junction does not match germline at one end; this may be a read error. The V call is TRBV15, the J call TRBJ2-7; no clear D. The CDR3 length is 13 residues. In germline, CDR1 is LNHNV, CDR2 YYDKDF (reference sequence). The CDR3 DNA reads TGTGCCACCAGCAGAGATCGCAGCTACGAGAAGTACTTC. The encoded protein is CATSRDRSYEKYF.

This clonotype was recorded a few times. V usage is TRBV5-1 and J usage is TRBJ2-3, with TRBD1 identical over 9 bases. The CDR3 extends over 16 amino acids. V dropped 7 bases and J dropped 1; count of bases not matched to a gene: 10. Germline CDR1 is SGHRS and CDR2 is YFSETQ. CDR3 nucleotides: TGCGCCAGCTACCAGAATCGGGACAGGGGCACAGATACGCAGTATTTT. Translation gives CASYQNRDRGTDTQYF. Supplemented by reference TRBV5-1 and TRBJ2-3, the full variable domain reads KAGVTQTPRYLIKTRGQQVTLSCSPISGHRSVSWYQQTPGQGLQFLFEYFSETQRNKGNFPGRFSGRQFSNSRSEMNVSTLELGDSALYLCASYQNRDRGTDTQYFGPGTRLTVL.

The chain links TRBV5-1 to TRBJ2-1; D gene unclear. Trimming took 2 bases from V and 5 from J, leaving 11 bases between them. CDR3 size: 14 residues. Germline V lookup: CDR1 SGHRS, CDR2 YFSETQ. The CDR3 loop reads CASSLGSPDNEQFF. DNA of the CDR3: TGCGCCAGCAGCTTAGGAAGTCCGGACAATGAGCAGTTCTTC.

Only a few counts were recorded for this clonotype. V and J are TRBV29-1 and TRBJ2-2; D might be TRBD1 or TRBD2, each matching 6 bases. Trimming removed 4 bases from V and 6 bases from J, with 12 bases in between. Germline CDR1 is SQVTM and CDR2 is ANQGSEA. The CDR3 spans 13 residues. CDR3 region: CSVGGATAGELFF. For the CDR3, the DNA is TGCAGCGTTGGGGGGGCAACTGCCGGGGAGCTGTTTTTT.

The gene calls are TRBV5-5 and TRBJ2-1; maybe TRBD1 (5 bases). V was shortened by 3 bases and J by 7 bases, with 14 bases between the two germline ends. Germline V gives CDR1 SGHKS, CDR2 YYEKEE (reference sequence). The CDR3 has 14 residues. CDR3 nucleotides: TGTGCCAGCAGCTCCCGGGTCAGGGATAATGAGCAGTTCTTC. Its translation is CASSSRVRDNEQFF.

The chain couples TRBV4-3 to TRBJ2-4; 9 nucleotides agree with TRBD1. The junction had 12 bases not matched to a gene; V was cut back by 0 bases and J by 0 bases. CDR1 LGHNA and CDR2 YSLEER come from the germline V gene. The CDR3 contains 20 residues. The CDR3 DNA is TGCGCCAGCAGCCAAGAACCCGGGACAGGGATGGGGATAGCCAAAAACATTCAGTACTTC. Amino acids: CASSQEPGTGMGIAKNIQYF.

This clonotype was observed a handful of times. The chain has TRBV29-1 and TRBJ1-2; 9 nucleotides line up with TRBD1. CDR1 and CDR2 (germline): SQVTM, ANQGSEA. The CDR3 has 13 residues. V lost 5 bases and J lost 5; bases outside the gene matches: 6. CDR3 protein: CSVMRTGDYGYTF. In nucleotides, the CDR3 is TGCAGCGTTATGAGGACAGGGGATTATGGCTACACCTTC.

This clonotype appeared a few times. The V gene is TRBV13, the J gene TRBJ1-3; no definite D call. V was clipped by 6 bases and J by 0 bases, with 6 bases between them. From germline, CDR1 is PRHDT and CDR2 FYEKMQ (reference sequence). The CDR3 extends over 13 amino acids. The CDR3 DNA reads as TGTGCCAGCAGACAGCCCTCTGGAAACACCATATATTTT. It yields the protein CASRQPSGNTIYF.

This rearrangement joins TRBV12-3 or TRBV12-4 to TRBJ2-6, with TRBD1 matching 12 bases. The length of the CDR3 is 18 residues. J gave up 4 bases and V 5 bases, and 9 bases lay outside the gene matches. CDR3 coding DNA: TGTGCCAGCAGTAACTCCGGGACAGGGGGCTCCGGGGCCAACGTCCTGACTTTC. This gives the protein CASSNSGTGGSGANVLTF.

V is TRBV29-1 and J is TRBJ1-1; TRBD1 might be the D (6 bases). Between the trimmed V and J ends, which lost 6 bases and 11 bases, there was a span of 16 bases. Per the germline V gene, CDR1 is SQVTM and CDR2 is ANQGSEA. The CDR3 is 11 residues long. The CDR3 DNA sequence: TGCAGCGTAGGACAGAGAATAGACGCTTTCTTT. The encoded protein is CSVGQRIDAFF.

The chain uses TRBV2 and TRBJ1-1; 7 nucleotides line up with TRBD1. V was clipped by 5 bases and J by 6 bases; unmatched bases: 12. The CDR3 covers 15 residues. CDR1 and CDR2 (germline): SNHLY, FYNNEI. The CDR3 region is CASSLTGAIGSEAFF. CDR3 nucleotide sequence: TGTGCCAGCAGTTTAACAGGGGCAATAGGCTCTGAAGCTTTCTTT.

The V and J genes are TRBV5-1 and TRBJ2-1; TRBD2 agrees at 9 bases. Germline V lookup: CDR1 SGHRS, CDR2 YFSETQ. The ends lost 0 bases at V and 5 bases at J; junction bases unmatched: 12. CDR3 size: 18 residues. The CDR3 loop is CASSLAPISGREDNEQFF. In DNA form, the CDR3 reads TGCGCCAGCAGCTTGGCCCCCATTAGCGGGAGAGAGGACAATGAGCAGTTCTTC.

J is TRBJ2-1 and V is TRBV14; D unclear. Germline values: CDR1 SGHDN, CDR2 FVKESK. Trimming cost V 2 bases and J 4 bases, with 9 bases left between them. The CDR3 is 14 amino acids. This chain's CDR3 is CASSQSPSYNEQFF. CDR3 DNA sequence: TGTGCCAGCAGCCAAAGCCCCTCTTACAATGAGCAGTTCTTC.

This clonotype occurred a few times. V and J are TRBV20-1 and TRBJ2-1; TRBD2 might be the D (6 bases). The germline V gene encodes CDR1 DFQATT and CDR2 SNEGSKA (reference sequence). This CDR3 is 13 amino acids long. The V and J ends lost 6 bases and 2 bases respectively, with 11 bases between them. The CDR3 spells CSAAGQTYNEQFF. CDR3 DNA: TGCAGTGCGGCGGGGCAGACCTACAATGAGCAGTTCTTC.

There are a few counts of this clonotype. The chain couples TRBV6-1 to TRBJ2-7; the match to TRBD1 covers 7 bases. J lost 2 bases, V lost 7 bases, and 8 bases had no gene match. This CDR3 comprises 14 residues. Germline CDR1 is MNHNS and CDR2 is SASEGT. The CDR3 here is CASTGTAETYEQYF. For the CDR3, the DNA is TGTGCCAGCACCGGGACAGCCGAAACCTACGAGCAGTACTTC.

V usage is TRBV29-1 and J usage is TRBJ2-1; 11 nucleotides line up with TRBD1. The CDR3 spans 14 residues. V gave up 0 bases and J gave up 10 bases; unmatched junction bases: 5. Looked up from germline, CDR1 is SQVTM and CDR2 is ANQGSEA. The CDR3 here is CSVEESGTGGEQFF. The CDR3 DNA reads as TGCAGCGTTGAAGAAAGCGGGACAGGGGGGGAGCAGTTCTTC.

This CDR3 reads CASSEPGQVSYEQYF. The CDR3 region has the DNA TGTGCCAGCAGTGAACCGGGACAAGTAAGTTACGAGCAGTACTTC. This sequence joins TRBV6-1 and TRBJ2-5; perhaps TRBD1 as D (6 bases). The DNA end is more similar to TRBJ2-7, so the J call may be wrong. This CDR3 comprises 15 residues. Per the germline V gene, CDR1 is MNHNS and CDR2 is SASEGT.

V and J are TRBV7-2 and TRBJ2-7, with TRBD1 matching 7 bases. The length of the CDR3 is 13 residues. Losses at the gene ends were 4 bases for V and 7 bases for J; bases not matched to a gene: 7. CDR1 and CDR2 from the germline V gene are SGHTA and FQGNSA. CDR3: CASSSGGTVEQYF. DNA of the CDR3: TGTGCCAGCAGCTCAGGGGGAACAGTGGAGCAGTACTTC.

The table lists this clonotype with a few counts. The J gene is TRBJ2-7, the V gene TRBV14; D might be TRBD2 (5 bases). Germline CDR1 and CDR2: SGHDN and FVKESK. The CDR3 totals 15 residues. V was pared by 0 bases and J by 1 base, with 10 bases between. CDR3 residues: CASSQDLGLSYEQYF. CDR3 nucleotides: TGTGCCAGCAGCCAAGATTTAGGACTTTCCTACGAGCAGTACTTC. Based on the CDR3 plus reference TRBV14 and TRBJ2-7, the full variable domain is EAGVTQFPSHSVIEKGQTVTLRCDPISGHDNLYWYRRVMGKEIKFLLHFVKESKQDESGMPNNRFLAERTGGTYSTLKVQPAELEDSGVYFCASSQDLGLSYEQYFGPGTRLTVT.

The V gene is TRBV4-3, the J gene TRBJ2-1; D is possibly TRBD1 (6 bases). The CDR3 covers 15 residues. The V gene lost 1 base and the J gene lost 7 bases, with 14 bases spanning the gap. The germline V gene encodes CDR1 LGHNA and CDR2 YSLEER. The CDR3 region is CASSQVGQGTNEQFF. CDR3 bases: TGCGCCAGCAGCCAAGTTGGGCAGGGGACGAATGAGCAGTTCTTC.

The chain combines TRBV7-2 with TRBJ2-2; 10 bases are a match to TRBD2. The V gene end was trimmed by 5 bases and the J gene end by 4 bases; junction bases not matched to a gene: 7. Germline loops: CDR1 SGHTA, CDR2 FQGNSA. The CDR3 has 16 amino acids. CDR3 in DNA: TGTGCCAGCAGCCAGGAAGCGGGGGGGTCCACCGGGGAGCTGTTTTTT. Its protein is CASSQEAGGSTGELFF.

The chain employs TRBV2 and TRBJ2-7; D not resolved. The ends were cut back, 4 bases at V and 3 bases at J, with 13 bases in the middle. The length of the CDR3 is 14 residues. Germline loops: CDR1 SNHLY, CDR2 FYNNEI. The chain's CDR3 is CASSARPPLYEQYF. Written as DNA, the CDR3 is TGTGCCAGCAGTGCTAGGCCCCCGCTCTACGAGCAGTACTTC.